This TCR beta chain was recovered during a study of T-cell memory formation after mild COVID-19. Study-wide context: Largely, the TCR clusters proved donor specific.

Using constant-segment primers, 5'RACE produced TCR alpha and TCR beta cDNA libraries carrying sample barcodes and UMIs. From the 5' RACE reads, TCRdb called clonotypes with MiXCR, one entry per CDR3 protein. The table has under 600,000 distinct CDR3 sequences, roughly 20% seen once; the top ten hold around 9.2%. The CDR3 covers 15 residues. Germline V gene sequence: CDR1 SGHTA, CDR2 FQGNSA. The ends were cut back, 5 bases at V and 3 bases at J, with 17 bases in the middle. Study-level findings and limits: Mainly CM and EM harbored the contracting CD4+ clones; mainly EMRA harbored the CD8+ ones.

This clonotype appeared a few times. The target antigen is unknown. This receptor was identified in an adult woman who had mild COVID-19 (a few samples of this study predate the infection). Cell type and time point are not known. The chain has TRBV7-2 and TRBJ2-7; D is ambiguous. Specimen: PBMCs or a T cell subset sorted from them (not recorded which). The CDR3 here is CASSPGRAVHYEQYF. The CDR3 DNA is TGTGCCAGCAGCCCCGGAAGGGCGGTCCACTACGAGCAGTACTTC.